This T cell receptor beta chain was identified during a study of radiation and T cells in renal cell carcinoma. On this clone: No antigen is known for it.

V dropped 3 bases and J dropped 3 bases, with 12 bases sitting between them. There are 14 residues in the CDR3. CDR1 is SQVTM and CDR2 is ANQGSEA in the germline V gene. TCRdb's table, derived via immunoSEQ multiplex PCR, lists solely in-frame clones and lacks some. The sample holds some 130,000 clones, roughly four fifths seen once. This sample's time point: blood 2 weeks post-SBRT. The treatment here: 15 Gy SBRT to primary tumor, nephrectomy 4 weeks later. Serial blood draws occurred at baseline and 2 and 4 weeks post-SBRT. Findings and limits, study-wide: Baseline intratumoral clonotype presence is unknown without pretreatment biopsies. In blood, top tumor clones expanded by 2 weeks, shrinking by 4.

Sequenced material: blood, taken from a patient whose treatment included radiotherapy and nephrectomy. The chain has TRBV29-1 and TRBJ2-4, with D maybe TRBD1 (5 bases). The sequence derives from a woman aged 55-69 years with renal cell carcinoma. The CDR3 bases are TGCAGCGTTGAGGGCAGGGAAGGCAAAAACATTCAGTACTTC. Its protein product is CSVEGREGKNIQYF.